This T cell receptor beta chain was sequenced during a study of blood T cell repertoires in COVID-19. Study-wide context: Samples of COVID-19 (acute and convalescent) were obtained from the United States, Italy and Spain. Sources were T cells, B-cell-depleted T cells, or PBMCs; the material itself was cDNA or gDNA.

This CDR3 spans 13 amino acids. CDR1 is MDHEN and CDR2 is SYDVKM in the germline V gene. Trimming cost V 7 bases and J 4 bases, with 14 bases left between them. As originally analysed: Counts of nucleated cells, estimated from reference gene primer amplification, were obtained. Profiled with immunoSEQ multiplex PCR; TCRdb holds only in-frame clones, not every one. V, J and clone size are taken as reported in that table, and D and trimming were inferred from the DNA itself. The data contain under 30,000 clones, around 83% of them singletons. The source material was peripheral blood. The chain joins TRBV28 to TRBJ2-7; D call uncertain. The TCR comes from a human donor in a cohort sampled during active COVID-19. In DNA form, the CDR3 reads TGTGCCAGCACCTTGGGCGCGAGATACGAGCAGTACTTC. Translating it yields CASTLGARYEQYF.